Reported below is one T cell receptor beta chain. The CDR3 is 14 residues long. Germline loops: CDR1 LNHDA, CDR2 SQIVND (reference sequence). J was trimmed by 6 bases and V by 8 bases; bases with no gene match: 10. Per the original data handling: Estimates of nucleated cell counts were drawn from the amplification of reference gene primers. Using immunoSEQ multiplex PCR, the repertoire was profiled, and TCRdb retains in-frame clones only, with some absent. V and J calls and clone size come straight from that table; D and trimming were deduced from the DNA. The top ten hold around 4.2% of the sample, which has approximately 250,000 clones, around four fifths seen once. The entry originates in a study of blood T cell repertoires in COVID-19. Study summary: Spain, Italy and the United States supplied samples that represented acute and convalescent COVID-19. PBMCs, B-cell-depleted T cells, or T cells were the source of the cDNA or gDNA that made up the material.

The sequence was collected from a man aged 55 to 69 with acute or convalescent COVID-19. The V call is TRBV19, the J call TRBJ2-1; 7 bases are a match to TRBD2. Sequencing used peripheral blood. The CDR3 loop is CASLPVAGSNEQFF. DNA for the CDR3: TGTGCCAGTCTCCCTGTAGCGGGCAGCAATGAGCAGTTCTTC.